The table lists the clone carrying this TCR beta chain with a few counts. Its antigen is not known. This sample was taken from a study of T cell repertoires in cytomegalovirus infection. One entry per CDR3 protein, called by TCRdb with MiXCR from the reads. The table has hundreds of thousands of distinct CDR3 sequences, about a third seen once. CDR1 is MNHNS and CDR2 is SASEGT in the germline V gene. Trimming removed 2 bases at V and 3 bases at J, with 14 bases between. The CDR3 contains 15 residues. Study-level findings and limits: What dominated the ex vivo response were HLA-C-restricted CMV-specific TCR beta clonotypes.

The origin of this receptor is a human donor in good health (CMV status not recorded). Some clones in this sample may be carry-over from other donors' samples. The material sequenced was PBMCs. The chain links TRBV6-1 to TRBJ2-7; D is possibly TRBD1 (6 bases). DNA of the CDR3: TGTGCCAGCAGTGAATCCCCAGGGGCCTTCTACGAGCAGTACTTC. This encodes CASSESPGAFYEQYF.